Listed below are T cell receptor beta chains from one sample, sequenced in a study of blood T cell repertoires in COVID-19. Profiling relied on immunoSEQ multiplex PCR, and the TCRdb table lists in-frame clones only, not all of them. The repertoire has some 330,000 clones, 87% of them found once; the top ten carry approximately 1.8%. Sequencing was performed on PBMCs or T cells enriched from blood (not recorded which). These TCRs come from a man aged 40-49 years in a cohort exposed to, infected with or recovered from COVID-19 (not recorded which). Each CDR3 is given with its conserved first and last residue. A D gene is named only where the DNA matches it firmly. Size values are once, few and many counts, or a class for expanded clones, and some rows have none.

NA	TRBV27	TRBJ2-1	NA	CASRPGAGTNYNEQFF	TGTGCCAGCAGACCTGGTGCGGGCACCAACTACAATGAGCAGTTCTTC
NA	TRBV5-1	TRBJ1-1	NA	CASSLWGPTEAFF	TGCGCCAGCAGCTTGTGGGGGCCCACTGAAGCTTTCTTT
TRBD2	TRBV7-8	TRBJ2-3	NA	CASSPHPGLGGDTQYF	TGTGCCAGCAGCCCGCATCCGGGACTAGGTGGGGATACGCAGTATTTT
NA	TRBV30	TRBJ1-6	NA	CAWSVAGSYNSPLHF	TGTGCCTGGAGTGTAGCAGGCTCCTATAATTCACCCCTCCACTTT
NA	TRBV11-3	TRBJ2-1	NA	CASSAGPTQNNEQFF	TGTGCCAGCAGCGCGGGCCCAACTCAAAACAATGAGCAGTTCTTC
TRBD1	TRBV3-1/TRBV3-2	TRBJ1-2	NA	CASVDDRAGGYTF	TGTGCCAGCGTAGATGACAGGGCTGGTGGCTACACCTTC
TRBD1	TRBV6-5	TRBJ1-2	NA	CASKTGWVGYTF	TGTGCCAGCAAGACAGGGTGGGTTGGCTACACCTTC
TRBD2	TRBV5-1	TRBJ2-1	NA	CASSLGSGRALYNEQFF	TGCGCCAGCAGCTTGGGCAGCGGGAGGGCCCTCTACAATGAGCAGTTCTTC
NA	TRBV4-1	TRBJ2-7	NA	CASSRQDSQDPYEQYF	TGCGCCAGCAGCCGCCAGGACAGTCAGGACCCCTACGAGCAGTACTTC
NA	TRBV11-2	TRBJ1-2	NA	CASSLEQGDGYTF	TGTGCCAGCAGCTTAGAGCAGGGTGATGGCTACACCTTC
TRBD1	TRBV30	TRBJ1-1	NA	CAWRVDRAHEAFF	TGTGCCTGGAGGGTCGACAGGGCCCATGAAGCTTTCTTT
TRBD2	TRBV6-6	TRBJ2-1	few	CASSRTSGISYNEQFF	TGTGCCAGCAGTCGAACTAGCGGTATCTCCTACAATGAGCAGTTCTTC
TRBD1	TRBV28	TRBJ1-5	NA	CASTNPQGSQPQHF	TGTGCCAGCACCAACCCACAGGGGAGTCAGCCCCAGCATTTT
NA	TRBV14	TRBJ1-1	few	CASSPNMNTEAFF	TGTGCCAGCAGCCCCAACATGAACACTGAAGCTTTCTTT
NA	TRBV28	TRBJ1-5	NA	CASSLRGQTYPYSNQPQHF	TGTGCCAGCAGTTTACGCGGACAGACCTACCCCTATAGCAATCAGCCCCAGCATTTT
NA	TRBV2	TRBJ1-2	NA	CASRKGDIGGYTF	TGTGCCAGCAGGAAGGGGGACATAGGTGGCTACACCTTC
TRBD1	TRBV6-5	TRBJ1-2	NA	CASIDSGGRNYGYTF	TGTGCCAGCATAGACTCAGGGGGGCGGAACTATGGCTACACCTTC
NA	TRBV6-5	TRBJ2-7	NA	CASRTRIRHEQYF	TGTGCCAGCAGGACAAGGATTCGACACGAGCAGTACTTC
NA	TRBV5-4	TRBJ1-2	NA	CASSSKTGGYGYTF	TGTGCCAGCAGCTCCAAAACAGGCGGCTATGGCTACACCTTC
TRBD1	TRBV7-9	TRBJ2-7	NA	CASSYYFQRGRAEQYF	TGTGCCAGCAGCTACTATTTTCAGAGGGGGCGAGCTGAGCAGTACTTC
TRBD1	TRBV9	TRBJ1-2	NA	CASSVGGTARGYTF	TGTGCCAGCAGCGTAGGGGGGACAGCGAGAGGCTACACCTTC
NA	TRBV7-3	TRBJ2-1	NA	CASSLKSGSSYNEQFF	TGTGCCAGCAGCTTAAAGTCGGGGAGCTCCTACAATGAGCAGTTCTTC
TRBD2	TRBV28	TRBJ2-2	NA	CASSKAGVNTGELFF	TGTGCCAGCTCAAAAGCGGGAGTTAACACCGGGGAGCTGTTTTTT
TRBD1	TRBV24-1	TRBJ2-1	NA	CATSATGFGDSYNEQFF	TGTGCCACCAGCGCGACAGGGTTTGGGGACTCCTACAATGAGCAGTTCTTC
TRBD2	TRBV2	TRBJ2-2	NA	CASSVVAGATGELFF	TGTGCCAGCAGTGTTGTAGCGGGAGCGACCGGGGAGCTGTTTTTT
TRBD2	TRBV5-1	TRBJ2-1	NA	CASSLAKVAGLHNEQFF	TGCGCCAGCAGCTTGGCCAAGGTAGCGGGTCTCCACAATGAGCAGTTCTTC
NA	TRBV10-3	TRBJ2-7	NA	CASQGTNTYEQYF	TGTGCCAGCCAGGGGACAAATACCTACGAGCAGTACTTC
TRBD2	TRBV7-8	TRBJ2-1	NA	CASSEGGLAYTYNEQFF	TGTGCCAGCAGCGAGGGAGGACTAGCCTACACCTACAATGAGCAGTTCTTC
TRBD1	TRBV28	TRBJ1-1	NA	CASSRDRANTEAFF	TGTGCCAGCAGTCGGGACAGGGCGAACACTGAAGCTTTCTTT
TRBD1	TRBV19	TRBJ1-1	NA	CAACQTGKSTEAFF	TGTGCCGCGTGCCAGACAGGGAAAAGCACTGAAGCTTTCTTT
NA	TRBV11-2	TRBJ2-7	few	CASSPDRTRGIYEQYF	TGTGCCAGCAGCCCAGATCGTACTCGCGGGATTTACGAGCAGTACTTC
NA	TRBV28	TRBJ1-2	NA	CASRSSSGYTF	TGTGCCAGCAGGTCCTCCTCTGGCTACACCTTC
NA	TRBV5-4	TRBJ2-6	NA	CASRTMGSSGANVLTF	TGTGCCAGCAGGACCATGGGGAGCTCTGGGGCCAACGTCCTGACTTTC
NA	TRBV6-5	TRBJ2-7	NA	CASTSTSSYEQYF	TGTGCCAGCACCTCAACTAGCTCCTACGAGCAGTACTTC
NA	TRBV19	TRBJ1-3	NA	CASRDSRSGNTIYF	TGTGCCAGTAGAGACTCTCGCTCTGGAAACACCATATATTTT
TRBD2	TRBV2	TRBJ2-7	NA	CASSELAGGPYEQYF	TGTGCCAGCAGTGAACTAGCGGGAGGTCCCTACGAGCAGTACTTC
NA	TRBV5-8	TRBJ1-3	NA	CASSGRRDLNGNTIYF	TGTGCCAGCAGCGGGCGTAGAGACCTGAATGGAAACACCATATATTTT
TRBD1	TRBV27	TRBJ1-3	NA	CASSVQGADTIYF	TGTGCCAGCAGTGTACAGGGGGCAGACACCATATATTTT
NA	TRBV19	TRBJ1-2	NA	CASSPGPAYGYTF	TGTGCCAGTAGTCCGGGTCCGGCCTATGGCTACACCTTC
NA	TRBV11-2	TRBJ2-1	NA	CASTGGLDEQFF	TGTGCCAGCACCGGGGGGCTCGATGAGCAGTTCTTC
TRBD2	TRBV5-4	TRBJ2-7	NA	CASSLVAGAHYEQYF	TGTGCCAGCAGCTTGGTGGCGGGAGCCCACTACGAGCAGTACTTC
NA	TRBV10-1	TRBJ1-1	NA	CASRRSQNTEAFF	TGCGCCAGCAGACGCTCACAGAACACTGAAGCTTTCTTT
TRBD1	TRBV25-1	TRBJ2-2	NA	CASRNRGLDANTGELFF	TGTGCCAGCAGGAACAGGGGGCTTGACGCGAACACCGGGGAGCTGTTTTTT
NA	TRBV7-9	TRBJ1-2	once	CASSPGWNYGYTF	TGTGCCAGCAGCCCAGGGTGGAACTATGGCTACACCTTC
TRBD1	TRBV11-2	TRBJ2-7	few	CASQGQGTYEQYF	TGTGCCAGCCAAGGACAGGGTACCTACGAGCAGTACTTC
TRBD1	TRBV2	TRBJ1-2	NA	CASSASGQNYGYTF	TGTGCCAGCAGCGCCTCGGGACAGAACTATGGCTACACCTTC
NA	TRBV24-1	TRBJ1-2	NA	CATSAGYGYTF	TGTGCCACCAGTGCCGGGTATGGCTACACCTTC
NA	TRBV11-3	TRBJ2-3	NA	CASSLGGAVGMDTQYF	TGTGCCAGCAGCTTAGGGGGCGCAGTGGGGATGGATACGCAGTATTTT
TRBD2	TRBV5-1	TRBJ2-1	once	CASSVPGLAGGLTEQFF	TGCGCCAGCAGCGTACCGGGACTAGCGGGAGGGCTAACTGAGCAGTTCTTC
TRBD2	TRBV5-1	TRBJ2-1	NA	CASSLEVAGDIDEQFF	TGCGCCAGCAGCTTGGAAGTAGCGGGAGACATCGATGAGCAGTTCTTC
TRBD1	TRBV19	TRBJ1-5	few	CASSIAGQESNQPQHF	TGTGCCAGTAGTATAGCCGGACAGGAAAGCAATCAGCCCCAGCATTTT